The TCR beta chain under discussion was sequenced for a study of early T cells in non-severe SARS-CoV-2 infection. CDR3 size: 15 residues. Trimming took off 2 bases at V and 2 bases at J, with 11 bases between the two ends. The germline V gene encodes CDR1 MNHNY and CDR2 SVGAGI (reference sequence). As part of library construction, unique molecular identifiers were attached to individual cDNA molecules. TCRdb reprocessed the 5' RACE reads via MiXCR and lists one record per CDR3 protein. The table lists 97,000 or so distinct CDR3 sequences, approximately 10% of them singletons. The gene calls are TRBV6-6 and TRBJ2-3; the D is unclear. The origin of this receptor is an adult who was a healthcare worker with PCR-confirmed SARS-CoV-2 infection or an uninfected control (not recorded which). The sequenced sample was whole blood, obtained at baseline. CDR3 in DNA: TGTGCCAGCAGTTACGGACGGACCACCACAGATACGCAGTATTTT. This codes for CASSYGRTTTDTQYF.